The text below deals with one T cell receptor (beta chain). Germline CDR1 and CDR2: SGHTS and YDEGEE. The CDR3 has 13 amino acids. V lost 7 bases to trimming and J lost 4 bases, with 9 bases between them. This entry is derived from a study of control samples from healthy donors and cancer patients. Assay: immunoSEQ multiplex PCR; the TCRdb copy retains only in-frame clones and omits some. In the table there are more than 50,000 clones, approximately 90% of which are singletons. The TCR was taken from a woman between 45 and 65 years old with colorectal cancer. The chain combines TRBV5-8 with TRBJ1-6; no definite D call. The material sequenced was PBMCs. CDR3 nucleotide sequence: TGTGCCAGCGTCACGGAATATAATTCACCCCTCCACTTT. Encoded protein: CASVTEYNSPLHF.